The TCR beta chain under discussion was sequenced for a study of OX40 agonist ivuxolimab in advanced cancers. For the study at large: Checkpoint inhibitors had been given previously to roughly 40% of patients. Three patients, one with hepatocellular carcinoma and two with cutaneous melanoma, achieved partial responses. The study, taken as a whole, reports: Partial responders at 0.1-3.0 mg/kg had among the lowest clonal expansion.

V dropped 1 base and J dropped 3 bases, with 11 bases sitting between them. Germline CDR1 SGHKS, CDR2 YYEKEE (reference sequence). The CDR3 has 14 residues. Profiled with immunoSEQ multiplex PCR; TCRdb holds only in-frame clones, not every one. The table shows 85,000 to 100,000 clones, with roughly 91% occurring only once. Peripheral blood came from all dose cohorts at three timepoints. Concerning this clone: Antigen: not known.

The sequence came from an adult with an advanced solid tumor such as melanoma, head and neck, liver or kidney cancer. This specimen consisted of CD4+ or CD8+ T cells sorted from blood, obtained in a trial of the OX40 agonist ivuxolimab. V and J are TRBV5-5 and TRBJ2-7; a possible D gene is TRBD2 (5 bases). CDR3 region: CASSLSEERYEQYF. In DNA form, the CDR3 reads TGTGCCAGCAGCTTGTCGGAGGAGCGCTACGAGCAGTACTTC. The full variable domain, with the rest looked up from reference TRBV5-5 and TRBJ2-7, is DAGVTQSPTHLIKTRGQQVTLRCSPISGHKSVSWYQQVLGQGPQFIFQYYEKEERGRGNFPDRFSARQFPNYSSELNVNALLLGDSALYLCASSLSEERYEQYFGPGTRLTVT.